This entry describes one TCR beta chain. The read ends 3 residues before the CDR3 terminus; that terminus is restored from the germline J gene. Dot-blot hybridization genotyped cervical HPV amplified with MY09/MY11 PCR. This sample was included in a study of T cells in women clearing cervical HPV infection. This table comes from immunoSEQ multiplex PCR, and its TCRdb copy is limited to in-frame clones, with some not included. Here the sample table reports 20,000 to 30,000 clones. Germline CDR1 MNHEY, CDR2 SVGEGT. The CDR3 has 14 residues. This chain joins TRBV6-2 or TRBV6-3 and TRBJ2-2; 7 bases are a match to TRBD1. The material sequenced was blood buffy coat. This TCR came from a woman between 18 and 69 years old with a cervical HPV16 infection that either progressed to CIN3+ or cleared (not recorded which). Partial CDR3 DNA: TGTGCCGGGAAGGGGGACAGCTTCACTTCACCG. It is translated as CAGKGDSFTSP. From start to end, the CDR3 is CAGKGDSFTSPLFF.